This is a list of T cell receptor beta chains from one sample in a study of T cell changes during pregnancy in multiple sclerosis. This table comes from immunoSEQ multiplex PCR, and its TCRdb copy is limited to in-frame clones, with some not included. The table has 30,000 to 45,000 clones, about nine tenths seen once. This material consisted of CD4+ T cells from peripheral blood mononuclear cells, taken before pregnancy. Every receptor here comes from a female donor with multiple sclerosis, enrolled in a pregnancy study. The CDR3 runs from the conserved cysteine through the conserved F or W. The D gene is left open where the match is weak. The listing skips clone size in some rows; elsewhere it reads once, few, many or a size class.

TRBV5-1	few	TRBJ2-7	TRBD1	TGCGCCAGCAGCTGGTCGGGACAGACCTACGAGCAGTACTTC	CASSWSGQTYEQYF
TRBV10-3	-	TRBJ2-3	-	TGTGCCATCAGTGAGTCACTAGACATCGATACGCAGTATTTT	CAISESLDIDTQYF
TRBV6-6	-	TRBJ2-5	TRBD2	TGTGCCAGCAGTTACCTAGCGGGCCAAGAGACCCAGTACTTC	CASSYLAGQETQYF
TRBV6-5	-	TRBJ2-7	TRBD2	TGTGCCAGCAGTTACCCGGGACTAGCGGGAGGAGAGCAGTACTTC	CASSYPGLAGGEQYF
TRBV2	-	TRBJ2-2	TRBD1	TGTGCCAGCAGTGATTCCAGGGGGCAGGTCGGGGAGCTGTTTTTT	CASSDSRGQVGELFF
TRBV4-2	once	TRBJ1-5	-	TGTGCCAGCAGCCAAGAGCAGGCTACTTATAGCAATCAGCCCCAGCATTTT	CASSQEQATYSNQPQHF
TRBV7-9	-	TRBJ2-1	TRBD2	TGTGCCAGCAGCCCCCGCGGCGGGAGTGGACATGAGCAGTTCTTC	CASSPRGGSGHEQFF
TRBV30	-	TRBJ1-1	-	TGTGCCTGGAATAGAGACACTGAAGCTTTCTTT	CAWNRDTEAFF
TRBV9	-	TRBJ2-7	TRBD2	TGTGCCAGCAGCCCGAGGGACTATCTCCACGAGCAGTACTTC	CASSPRDYLHEQYF
TRBV4-1	-	TRBJ2-5	TRBD2	TGCGCCAGCAGCCAACGATATTTGGGACTAGAGACTGAGAAGGAGTACTTC	CASSQRYLGLETEKEYF
TRBV28	once	TRBJ1-1	TRBD1	TGTGCCAGCACGACCCAGGGGGCCGGGAACACTGAAGCTTTCTTT	CASTTQGAGNTEAFF
TRBV4-1	-	TRBJ2-7	TRBD1	TGCGCCAGCAGCCGCTCCGGGACAGTTACTTCCTACGAGCAGTACTTC	CASSRSGTVTSYEQYF
TRBV13	-	TRBJ2-3	TRBD2	TGTGCCAGCAGCCTGCTGACTAGCGGGCCCACAGATACGCAGTATTTT	CASSLLTSGPTDTQYF
TRBV6-5	-	TRBJ2-3	-	TGTGCCAGCAGTTACAGGGAGTCAGATACGCAGTATTTT	CASSYRESDTQYF
TRBV10-1	-	TRBJ2-3	-	TGCGCCAGCAGTGAGTCCAGGGGCGGAGGCACAGATACGCAGTATTTT	CASSESRGGGTDTQYF
TRBV10-3	-	TRBJ1-2	TRBD1	TGTGCCATCAGTGAGTCGAGCTCAGGGGGCGACGGCTACACCTTC	CAISESSSGGDGYTF
TRBV25-1	-	TRBJ2-1	TRBD1	TGTGCCAGCACCCAACAAGGGGGCCTTTACAATGAGCAGTTCTTC	CASTQQGGLYNEQFF
TRBV5-1	-	TRBJ2-5	TRBD1	TGCGCCAGCAGCTTGGGGGGACAGGCCCAAGAGACCCAGTACTTC	CASSLGGQAQETQYF
TRBV11-1	-	TRBJ2-2	TRBD1	TGTGCCAGCAGTCGGACAGGGGGCAGGGGGGAGCTGTTTTTT	CASSRTGGRGELFF
TRBV4-1	-	TRBJ2-1	TRBD2	TGCGCCAGCAGCCAACGGCGGGGGGCTTCGTACAATGAGCAGTTCTTC	CASSQRRGASYNEQFF
TRBV5-4	-	TRBJ1-1	-	TGTGCCAGCAGCCCGACGGGCACTGAAGCTTTCTTT	CASSPTGTEAFF
TRBV11-2	-	TRBJ2-1	-	TGTGCCAGCAGCCCACGGACTGTATACAATGAGCAGTTCTTC	CASSPRTVYNEQFF
TRBV30	-	TRBJ1-2	-	TGTGCCTGGAGTGCCCGGGGTATGAACTATGGCTACACCTTC	CAWSARGMNYGYTF
TRBV19	few	TRBJ1-2	-	TGTGCCAGTAGCTCTCGACGGGACTTTCCCTATGGCTACACCTTC	CASSSRRDFPYGYTF
TRBV6-4	-	TRBJ1-1	TRBD1	TGTGCCAGCAGCAGACAGGGGATGAACACTGAAGCTTTCTTT	CASSRQGMNTEAFF
TRBV18	-	TRBJ2-7	TRBD1	TGTGCCAGCTCACCCTCCGGGACAGGGGTACCGGCCGAGCAGTACTTC	CASSPSGTGVPAEQYF
TRBV6-1	-	TRBJ1-5	-	TGTGCCAGCACCGACGGACAGATTAGCAATCAGCCCCAGCATTTT	CASTDGQISNQPQHF
TRBV27	-	TRBJ2-2	-	TGTGCCAGCAGTTTATGGGTAGCGGCGAACACCGGGGAGCTGTTTTTT	CASSLWVAANTGELFF
TRBV9	-	TRBJ2-1	TRBD1	TGTGCCAGCAGCGTACCTAGGACAGGGGTAAATGAGCAGTTCTTC	CASSVPRTGVNEQFF
TRBV18	once	TRBJ2-6	TRBD1	TGTGCCAGCTTTTTGACAGGGGGGCCATCTGGGGCCAACGTCCTGACTTTC	CASFLTGGPSGANVLTF
TRBV30	-	TRBJ1-2	-	TGTGCCTGGACGGTAGGGGTAGAAGGCTACACCTTC	CAWTVGVEGYTF
TRBV7-9	-	TRBJ2-1	TRBD2	TGTGCCAGCAGCTGGGAACCCGGACTAGCGGCGGGTGAGCAGTTCTTC	CASSWEPGLAAGEQFF
TRBV30	-	TRBJ1-5	TRBD1	TGTGCCTGGAGTTCAGGTGGGACAGGGCTTCAGCCCCAGCATTTT	CAWSSGGTGLQPQHF
TRBV21-1	-	TRBJ2-1	-	TGTGCCAGCAGCAACCGGGACAGCTACAATGAGCAGTTCTTC	CASSNRDSYNEQFF
TRBV27	-	TRBJ1-2	-	TGTGCCAGCAGTTTAGGGCAGGGGAACTATGGCTACACCTTC	CASSLGQGNYGYTF
TRBV5-4	-	TRBJ1-2	-	TGTGCCAGCAGCTTAAAGACGGACTTATATGGCTACACCTTC	CASSLKTDLYGYTF
TRBV5-6	-	TRBJ2-7	TRBD1	TGTGCCAGCAGCTACCCCAGGGGGTACCTCGCGGGTAGCTCCTACGAGCAGTACTTC	CASSYPRGYLAGSSYEQYF
TRBV7-3	-	TRBJ2-5	TRBD2	TGTGCCAGCAGCTTGGGCGGGAGGGGGTTAGGAGAGACCCAGTACTTC	CASSLGGRGLGETQYF
TRBV7-9	-	TRBJ2-7	TRBD2	TGTGCCAGCAGCGTTAGCGGGAGATCCTACGAGCAGTACTTC	CASSVSGRSYEQYF
TRBV28	once	TRBJ2-3	-	TGTGCCAGCAGTGTCAGGACAGATACGCAGTATTTT	CASSVRTDTQYF
TRBV30	-	TRBJ2-7	TRBD1	TGTGCCTGGAGGAGGACAGGGTATCGCGACGAGCAGTACTTC	CAWRRTGYRDEQYF
TRBV10-3	-	TRBJ2-1	TRBD2	TGTGCCATCAGAGCCGGGACTAGCGGCAATGAGCAGTTCTTC	CAIRAGTSGNEQFF
TRBV5-6	-	TRBJ2-6	-	TGTGCCAGCAGCTTGTATTCTGGAGAGACTGGGGCCAACGTCCTGACTTTC	CASSLYSGETGANVLTF
TRBV11-3	-	TRBJ2-7	-	TGTGCCAGCGGTAGAGGGGAGGACTACGAGCAGTACTTC	CASGRGEDYEQYF
TRBV19	-	TRBJ2-6	-	TGTGCCATTTCGGACAGAGTTAACTCTGGGGCCAACGTCCTGACTTTC	CAISDRVNSGANVLTF
TRBV4-1	few	TRBJ1-1	TRBD1	TGCGCCAGCAGCCAACCCGACAGGGAGAACACTGAAGCTTTCTTT	CASSQPDRENTEAFF